These 11 T cell receptor beta chains share one sample of origin, sequenced in a study of OX40 agonist ivuxolimab in advanced cancers. To prepare the library, the immunoSEQ multiplex PCR assay was applied. As stored in TCRdb, this immuneACCESS dataset retains in-frame rearrangements with V and J assigned. A fraction of the clones does not appear; measured against another copy, unresolved V genes explain less than half of the discrepancy, and the remainder lacks a known reason. The sample contains approximately 60,000 clones, 85% to 95% of them found a single time. The ten largest make up roughly a fifth of the sample. Specimen: CD4+ or CD8+ T cells sorted from blood, collected in a trial of the OX40 agonist ivuxolimab. Receptors were obtained from an adult with an advanced solid tumor such as melanoma, head and neck, liver or kidney cancer.

This clone was seen a single time. V and J are TRBV5-1 and TRBJ1-2; weak D call: TRBD1 (5 bases). This CDR3 is 13 amino acids long. Per the germline V gene, CDR1 is SGHRS and CDR2 is YFSETQ. Trimming left V 4 bases short and J 4 bases short, with 11 bases between. In DNA form, the CDR3 reads TGCGCCAGCAGCGGCGGGGGGAGCTATGGCTACACCTTC. Residues: CASSGGGSYGYTF. The variable domain in full, completed from reference TRBV5-1 and TRBJ1-2, reads KAGVTQTPRYLIKTRGQQVTLSCSPISGHRSVSWYQQTPGQGLQFLFEYFSETQRNKGNFPGRFSGRQFSNSRSEMNVSTLELGDSALYLCASSGGGSYGYTFGSGTRLTVV.

V is TRBV4-3 and J is TRBJ1-1; D might be TRBD1 (5 bases). V was trimmed by 4 bases and J by 5 bases, leaving 14 bases between them. The CDR3 spans 14 residues. The germline V gene encodes CDR1 LGHNA and CDR2 YSLEER. CDR3 sequence reads: CASSPRGSGTEAFF. CDR3 coding DNA: TGCGCCAGCAGCCCCCGGGGGTCGGGTACTGAAGCTTTCTTT.

V and J are TRBV4-1 and TRBJ2-7, with 9 bases lining up with TRBD2. Germline trimming cut 4 bases from V and 1 base from J; bases unmatched to any gene: 8. Germline CDR1 MGHRA, CDR2 YSYEKL. CDR3 length: 16 amino acids. In DNA, the CDR3 is TGCGCCAGCAGCCTCGTCAGCGGGAGGCCTTCCTACGAGCAGTACTTC. This encodes CASSLVSGRPSYEQYF.

The chain carries TRBV10-3 and TRBJ1-5; the D gene is possibly TRBD1 (6 bases). V was cut by 4 bases and J by 4 bases, with 14 bases left in between. Germline CDR1 is ENHRY and CDR2 is SYGVKD. This CDR3 has 15 residues. Written as DNA, the CDR3 is TGTGCCATCAGTGGGGGGGGCACACCTAATCAGCCCCAGCATTTT. It translates to CAISGGGTPNQPQHF.

The chain is built from TRBV9 and TRBJ1-1; D is possibly TRBD1 (5 bases). V was clipped by 4 bases and J by 5 bases, with 15 bases between them. Germline V gene sequence: CDR1 SGDLS, CDR2 YYNGEE. The CDR3 totals 14 residues. As DNA, the CDR3 is TGTGCCAGCAGCCCAGGAGGGGTACAAACTGAAGCTTTCTTT. Translating it yields CASSPGGVQTEAFF.

This rearrangement joins TRBV28 to TRBJ2-3; 9 positions agree with TRBD1. The CDR3 totals 18 residues. V lost 3 bases to trimming and J lost 4 bases; unmatched junction nucleotides: 14. From germline, CDR1 is MDHEN and CDR2 SYDVKM. The chain's CDR3 is CASSLDRGSDYSSDTQYF. DNA of the CDR3: TGTGCCAGCAGTTTGGACAGGGGCTCGGATTACTCATCAGATACGCAGTATTTT.

This chain links TRBV7-2 with TRBJ2-3; the D gene could be TRBD1 or TRBD2 (5 bases each). V was trimmed by 2 bases and J by 9 bases, leaving 15 bases between them. Per germline, CDR1 SGHTA and CDR2 FQGNSA. The CDR3 length is 14 residues. The CDR3 reads CASSLPLGRGTQYF. In nucleotides, the CDR3 is TGTGCCAGCAGCTTACCACTAGGTAGGGGAACGCAGTATTTT. The entire variable domain, with the rest obtained from reference TRBV7-2 and TRBJ2-3, is as follows: GAGVSQSPSNKVTEKGKDVELRCDPISGHTALYWYRQSLGQGLEFLIYFQGNSAPDKSGLPSDRFSAERTGGSVSTLTIQRTQQEDSAVYLCASSLPLGRGTQYFGPGTRLTVL.

J is TRBJ2-7 and V is TRBV19; D gene unclear. Germline V gene data show CDR1 as LNHDA and CDR2 as SQIVND (reference sequence). The ends were cut back, 2 bases at V and 1 base at J, with 6 bases in the middle. This CDR3 has 13 residues. CDR3 region: CASSIFASYEQYF. CDR3 nucleotides: TGTGCCAGTAGTATATTCGCATCCTACGAGCAGTACTTC. The full variable domain, its missing parts supplied by reference TRBV19 and TRBJ2-7, is DGGITQSPKYLFRKEGQNVTLSCEQNLNHDAMYWYRQDPGQGLRLIYYSQIVNDFQKGDIAEGYSVSREKKESFPLTVTSAQKNPTAFYLCASSIFASYEQYFGPGTRLTVT.

The chain recombines TRBV5-4 with TRBJ2-3; 7 bases map to TRBD2. Germline V gene data show CDR1 as SGHNT and CDR2 as YYREEE (reference sequence). The V and J ends lost 2 bases and 6 bases, in that order; junction bases with no gene match: 18. The length of the CDR3 is 18 residues. DNA for the CDR3: TGTGCCAGCAGCTTCGGGCACGTGGGAGGGCCTTCCGTGGATACGCAGTATTTT. It yields the protein CASSFGHVGGPSVDTQYF.

This chain links TRBV19 with TRBJ1-2; the D is unclear. Germline CDR1 is LNHDA and CDR2 is SQIVND (reference sequence). Trimming pared 3 bases from V and 0 bases from J, leaving 11 bases between. The CDR3 runs 15 residues. The CDR3 protein is CASSIWAETNYGYTF. Written as DNA, the CDR3 is TGTGCCAGTAGTATCTGGGCAGAGACTAACTATGGCTACACCTTC.

The chain has TRBV28 and TRBJ1-3; no clear D. V dropped 6 bases and J dropped 0 bases, with 12 bases sitting between them. The CDR3 loop spans 15 amino acids. The germline CDR1 and CDR2 sequences are MDHEN and SYDVKM. Written as DNA, the CDR3 is TGTGCCAGCAGAGTTTCCTCTCACTCTGGAAACACCATATATTTT. It translates to CASRVSSHSGNTIYF.